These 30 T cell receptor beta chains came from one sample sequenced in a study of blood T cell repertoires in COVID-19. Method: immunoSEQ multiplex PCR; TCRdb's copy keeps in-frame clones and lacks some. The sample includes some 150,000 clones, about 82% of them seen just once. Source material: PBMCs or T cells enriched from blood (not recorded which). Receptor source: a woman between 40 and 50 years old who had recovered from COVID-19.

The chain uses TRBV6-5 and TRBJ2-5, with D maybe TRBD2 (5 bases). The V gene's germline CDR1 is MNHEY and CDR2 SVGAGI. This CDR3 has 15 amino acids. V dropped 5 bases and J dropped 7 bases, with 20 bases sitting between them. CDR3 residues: CASSISWGQRGTQYF. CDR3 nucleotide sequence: TGTGCCAGCAGTATCTCTTGGGGTCAACGGGGGACCCAGTACTTC.

The CDR3 loop reads CASGPGTGANTDTQYF. DNA for the CDR3: TGTGCCAGTGGACCTGGGACAGGGGCCAACACAGATACGCAGTATTTT. The chain joins TRBV19 to TRBJ2-3; 10 bases align to TRBD1. The V gene end was trimmed by 8 bases and the J gene end by 2 bases; junction bases not matched to a gene: 10. This CDR3 has 16 amino acids. Per the germline V gene, CDR1 is LNHDA and CDR2 is SQIVND (reference sequence).

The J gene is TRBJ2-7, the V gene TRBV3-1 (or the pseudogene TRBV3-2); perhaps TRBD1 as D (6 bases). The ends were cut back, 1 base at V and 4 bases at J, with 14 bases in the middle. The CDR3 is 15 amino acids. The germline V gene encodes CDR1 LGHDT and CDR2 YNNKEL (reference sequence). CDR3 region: CASSQADRGGYEQYF. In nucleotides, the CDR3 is TGTGCCAGCAGCCAAGCTGATCGAGGGGGTTACGAGCAGTACTTC.

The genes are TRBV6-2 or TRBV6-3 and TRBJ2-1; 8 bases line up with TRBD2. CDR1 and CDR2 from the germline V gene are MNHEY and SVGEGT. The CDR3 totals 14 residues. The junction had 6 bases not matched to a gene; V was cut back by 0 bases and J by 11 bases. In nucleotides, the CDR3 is TGTGCCAGCAGTTACTCTGGTGCTAGCGGGCAGCAGTTCTTC. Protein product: CASSYSGASGQQFF.

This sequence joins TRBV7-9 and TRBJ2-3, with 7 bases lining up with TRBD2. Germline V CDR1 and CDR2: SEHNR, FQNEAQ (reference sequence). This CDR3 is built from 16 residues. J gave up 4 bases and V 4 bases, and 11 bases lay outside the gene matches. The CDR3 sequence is CASSSASGSGADTQYF. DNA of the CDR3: TGTGCCAGCAGCTCAGCTAGCGGATCCGGGGCAGATACGCAGTATTTT.

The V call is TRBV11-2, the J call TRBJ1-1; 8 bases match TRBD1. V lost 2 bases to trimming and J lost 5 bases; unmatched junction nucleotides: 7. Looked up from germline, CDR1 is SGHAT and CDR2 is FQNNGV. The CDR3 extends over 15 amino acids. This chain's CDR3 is CASSLPYRGNTEAFF. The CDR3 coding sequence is TGTGCCAGCAGCTTACCGTACAGGGGGAATACTGAAGCTTTCTTT.

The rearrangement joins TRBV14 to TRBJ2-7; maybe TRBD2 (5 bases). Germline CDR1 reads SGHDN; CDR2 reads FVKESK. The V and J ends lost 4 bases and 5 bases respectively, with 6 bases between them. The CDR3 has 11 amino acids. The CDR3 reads CASSLGNEQYF. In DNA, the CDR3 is TGTGCCAGCAGCCTCGGGAACGAGCAGTACTTC.

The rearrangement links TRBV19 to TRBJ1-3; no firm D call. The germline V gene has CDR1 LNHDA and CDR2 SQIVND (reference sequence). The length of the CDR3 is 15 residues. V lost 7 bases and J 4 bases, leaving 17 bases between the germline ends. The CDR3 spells CASIPVQKRGNTIYF. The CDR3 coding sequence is TGTGCCAGTATCCCCGTGCAGAAGAGGGGAAACACCATATATTTT.

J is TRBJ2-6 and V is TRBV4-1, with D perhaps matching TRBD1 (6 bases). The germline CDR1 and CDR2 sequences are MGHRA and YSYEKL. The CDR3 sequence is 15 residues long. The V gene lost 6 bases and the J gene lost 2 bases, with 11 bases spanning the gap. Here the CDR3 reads CASRETGTGANVLTF. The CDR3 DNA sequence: TGCGCCAGCAGAGAAACAGGGACTGGGGCCAACGTCCTGACTTTC.

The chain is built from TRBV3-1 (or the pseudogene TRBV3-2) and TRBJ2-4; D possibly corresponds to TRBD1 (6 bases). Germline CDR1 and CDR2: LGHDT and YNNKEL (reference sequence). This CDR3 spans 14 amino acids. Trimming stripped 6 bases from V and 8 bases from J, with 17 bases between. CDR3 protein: CASSITGNIDIQYF. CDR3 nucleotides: TGTGCCAGCAGTATTACAGGGAATATCGACATTCAGTACTTC.

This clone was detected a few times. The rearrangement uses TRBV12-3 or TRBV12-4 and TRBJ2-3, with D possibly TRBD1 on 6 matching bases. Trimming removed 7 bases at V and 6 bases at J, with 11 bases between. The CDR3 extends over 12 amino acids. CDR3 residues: CASKGDRDTQYF. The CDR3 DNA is TGTGCCAGCAAGGGGGACCGGGATACGCAGTATTTT.

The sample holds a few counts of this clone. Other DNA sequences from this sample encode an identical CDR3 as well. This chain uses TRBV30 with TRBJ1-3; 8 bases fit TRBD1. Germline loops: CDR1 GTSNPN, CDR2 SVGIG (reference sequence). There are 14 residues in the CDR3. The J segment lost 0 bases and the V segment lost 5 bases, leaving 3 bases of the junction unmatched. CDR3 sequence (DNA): TGTGCCTGGGACAGGGGTTCCTCTGGAAACACCATATATTTT. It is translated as CAWDRGSSGNTIYF.

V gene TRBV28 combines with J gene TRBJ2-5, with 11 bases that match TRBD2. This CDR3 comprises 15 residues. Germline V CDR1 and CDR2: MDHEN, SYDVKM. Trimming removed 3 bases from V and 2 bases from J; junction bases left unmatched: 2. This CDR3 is CASSLIAGGQETQYF. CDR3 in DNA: TGTGCCAGCAGTTTGATAGCGGGAGGGCAAGAGACCCAGTACTTC.

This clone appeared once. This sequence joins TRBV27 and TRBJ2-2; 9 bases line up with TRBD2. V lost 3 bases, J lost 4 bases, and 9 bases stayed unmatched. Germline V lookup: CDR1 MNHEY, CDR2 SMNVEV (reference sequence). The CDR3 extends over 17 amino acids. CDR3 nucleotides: TGTGCCAGCAGTTTGTCGGCGGGAGGGGGCCCCACCGGGGAGCTGTTTTTT. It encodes CASSLSAGGGPTGELFF.

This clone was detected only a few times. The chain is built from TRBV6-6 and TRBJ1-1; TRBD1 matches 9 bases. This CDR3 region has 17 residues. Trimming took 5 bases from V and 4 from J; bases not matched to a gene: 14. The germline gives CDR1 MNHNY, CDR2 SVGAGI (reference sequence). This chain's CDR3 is CASSQLTGTGYSTEAFF. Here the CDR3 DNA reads TGTGCCAGCAGTCAACTAACCGGGACAGGGTACTCCACTGAAGCTTTCTTT.

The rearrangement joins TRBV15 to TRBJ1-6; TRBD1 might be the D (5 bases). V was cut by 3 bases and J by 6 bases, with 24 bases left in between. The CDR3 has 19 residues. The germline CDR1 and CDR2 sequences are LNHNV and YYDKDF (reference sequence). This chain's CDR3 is CATSSQSLTDFLGNSPLHF. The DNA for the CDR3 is TGTGCCACCAGCAGCCAAAGCTTGACAGACTTTTTGGGTAATTCACCCCTCCACTTT.

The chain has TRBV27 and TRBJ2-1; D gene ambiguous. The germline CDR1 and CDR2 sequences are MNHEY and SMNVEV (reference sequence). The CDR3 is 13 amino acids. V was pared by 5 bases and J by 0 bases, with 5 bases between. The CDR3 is CASSPTSYNEQFF. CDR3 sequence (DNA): TGTGCCAGCAGTCCTACCTCCTACAATGAGCAGTTCTTC.

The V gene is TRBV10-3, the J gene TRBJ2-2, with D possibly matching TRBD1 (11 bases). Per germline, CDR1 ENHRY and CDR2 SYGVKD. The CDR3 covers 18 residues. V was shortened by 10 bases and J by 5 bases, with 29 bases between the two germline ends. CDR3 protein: CATRGQGAVTSGTGELFF. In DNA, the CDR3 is TGTGCCACCAGAGGACAGGGGGCTGTGACTAGCGGGACCGGGGAGCTGTTTTTT.

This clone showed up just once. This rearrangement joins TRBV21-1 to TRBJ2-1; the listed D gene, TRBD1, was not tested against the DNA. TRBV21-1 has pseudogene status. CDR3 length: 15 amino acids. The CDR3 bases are TGTGCCAGCAGCAAACAGGGTCGCTCCTACAATGAGCAGTTCTTC. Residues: CASSKQGRSYNEQFF.

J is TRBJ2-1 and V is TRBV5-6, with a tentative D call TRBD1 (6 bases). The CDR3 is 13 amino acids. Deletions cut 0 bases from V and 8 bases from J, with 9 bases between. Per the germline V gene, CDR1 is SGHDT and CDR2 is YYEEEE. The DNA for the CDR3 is TGTGCCAGCAGCTTGGTCAGGGGAGATGAGCAGTTCTTC. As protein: CASSLVRGDEQFF. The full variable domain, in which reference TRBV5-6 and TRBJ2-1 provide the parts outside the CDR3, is DAGVTQSPTHLIKTRGQQVTLRCSPKSGHDTVSWYQQALGQGPQFIFQYYEEEERQRGNFPDRFSGHQFPNYSSELNVNALLLGDSALYLCASSLVRGDEQFFGPGTRLTVL.

The CDR3 spells CASSQGLAETQETQYF. CDR3 sequence (DNA): TGTGCCAGCAGCCAAGGACTAGCGGAAACACAAGAGACCCAGTACTTC. The chain has TRBV5-5 and TRBJ2-5; TRBD2 matches at 10 bases. J was trimmed by 2 bases and V by 4 bases; bases with no gene match: 8. CDR3 length: 16 amino acids. The V gene's germline CDR1 is SGHKS and CDR2 YYEKEE (reference sequence).

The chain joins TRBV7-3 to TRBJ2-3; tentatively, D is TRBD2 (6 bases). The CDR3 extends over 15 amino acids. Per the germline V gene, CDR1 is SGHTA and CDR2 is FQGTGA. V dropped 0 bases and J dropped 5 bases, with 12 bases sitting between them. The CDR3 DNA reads TGTGCCAGCAGCTTAACCGGGCAGGGAGGAGATACGCAGTATTTT. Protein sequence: CASSLTGQGGDTQYF.

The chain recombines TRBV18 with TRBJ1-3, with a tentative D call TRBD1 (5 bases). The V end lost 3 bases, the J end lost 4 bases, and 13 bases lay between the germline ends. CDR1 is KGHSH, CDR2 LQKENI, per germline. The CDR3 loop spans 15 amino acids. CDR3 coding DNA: TGTGCCAGCTCACCCAACCAGGGCAGAGGAAACACCATATATTTT. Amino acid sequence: CASSPNQGRGNTIYF.

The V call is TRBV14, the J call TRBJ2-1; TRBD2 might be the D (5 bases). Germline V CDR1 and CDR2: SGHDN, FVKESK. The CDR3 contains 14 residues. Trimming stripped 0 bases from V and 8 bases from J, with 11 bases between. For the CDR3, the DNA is TGTGCCAGCAGCCAAGAAGGTAGCGTCGATGAGCAGTTCTTC. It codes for CASSQEGSVDEQFF.

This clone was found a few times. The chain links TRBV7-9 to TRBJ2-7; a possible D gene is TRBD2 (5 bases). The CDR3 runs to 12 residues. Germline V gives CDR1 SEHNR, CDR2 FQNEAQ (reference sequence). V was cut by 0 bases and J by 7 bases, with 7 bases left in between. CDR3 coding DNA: TGTGCCAGCAGCTTAGCAACGGGAGAGCAGTACTTC. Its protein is CASSLATGEQYF.

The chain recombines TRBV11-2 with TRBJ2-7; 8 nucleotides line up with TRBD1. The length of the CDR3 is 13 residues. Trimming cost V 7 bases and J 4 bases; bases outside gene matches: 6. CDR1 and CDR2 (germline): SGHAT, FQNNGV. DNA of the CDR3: TGTGCCAGCATCAGGACAGGGTTATACGAGCAGTACTTC. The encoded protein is CASIRTGLYEQYF.

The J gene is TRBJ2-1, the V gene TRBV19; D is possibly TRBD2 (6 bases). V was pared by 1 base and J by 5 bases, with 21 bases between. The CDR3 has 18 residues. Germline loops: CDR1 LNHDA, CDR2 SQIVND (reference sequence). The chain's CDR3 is CASSIATLWEDEDNEQFF. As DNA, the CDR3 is TGTGCCAGTAGTATAGCCACCCTTTGGGAGGATGAGGACAATGAGCAGTTCTTC.

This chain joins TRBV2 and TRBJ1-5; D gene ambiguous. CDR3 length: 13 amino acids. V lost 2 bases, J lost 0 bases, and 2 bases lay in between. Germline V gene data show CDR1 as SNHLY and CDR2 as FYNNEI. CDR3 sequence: CASSEYSNQPQHF. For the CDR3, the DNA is TGTGCCAGCAGTGAATATAGCAATCAGCCCCAGCATTTT.

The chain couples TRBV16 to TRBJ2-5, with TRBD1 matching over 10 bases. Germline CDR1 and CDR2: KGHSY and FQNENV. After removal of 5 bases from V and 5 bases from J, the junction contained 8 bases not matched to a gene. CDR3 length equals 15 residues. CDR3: CASSLSRTGGETQYF. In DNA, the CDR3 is TGTGCCAGCAGCTTATCACGGACAGGGGGGGAGACCCAGTACTTC.

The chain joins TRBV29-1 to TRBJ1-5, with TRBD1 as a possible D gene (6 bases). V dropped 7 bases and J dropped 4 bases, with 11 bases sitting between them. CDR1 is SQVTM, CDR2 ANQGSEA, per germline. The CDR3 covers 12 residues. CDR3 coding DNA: TGCAGCGCCCAGGACAGTAATCAGCCCCAGCATTTT. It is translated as CSAQDSNQPQHF.